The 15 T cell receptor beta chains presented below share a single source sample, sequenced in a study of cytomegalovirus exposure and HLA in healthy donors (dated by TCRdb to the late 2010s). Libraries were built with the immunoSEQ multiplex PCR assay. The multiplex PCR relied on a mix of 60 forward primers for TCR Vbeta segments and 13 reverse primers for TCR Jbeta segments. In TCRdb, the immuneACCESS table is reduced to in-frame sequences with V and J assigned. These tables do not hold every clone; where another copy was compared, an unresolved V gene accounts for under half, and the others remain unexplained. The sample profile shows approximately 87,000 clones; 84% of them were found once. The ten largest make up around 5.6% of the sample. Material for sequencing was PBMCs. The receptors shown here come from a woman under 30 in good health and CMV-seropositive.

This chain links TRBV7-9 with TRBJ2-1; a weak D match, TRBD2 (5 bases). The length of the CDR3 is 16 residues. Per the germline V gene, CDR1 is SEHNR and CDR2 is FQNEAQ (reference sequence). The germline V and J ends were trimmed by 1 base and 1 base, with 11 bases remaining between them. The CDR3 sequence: CASSLVPEVSYNEQFF. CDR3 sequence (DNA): TGTGCCAGCAGCTTAGTGCCGGAGGTGTCCTACAATGAGCAGTTCTTC.

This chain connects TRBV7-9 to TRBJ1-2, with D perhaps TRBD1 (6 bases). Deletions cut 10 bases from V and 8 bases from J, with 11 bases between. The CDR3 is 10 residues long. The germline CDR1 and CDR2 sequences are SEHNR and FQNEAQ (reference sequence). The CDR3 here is CATTGYGYTF. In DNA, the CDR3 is TGTGCCACTACAGGGTACGGCTACACCTTC. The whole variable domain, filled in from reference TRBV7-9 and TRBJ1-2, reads DTGVSQNPRHKITKRGQNVTFRCDPISEHNRLYWYRQTLGQGPEFLTYFQNEAQLEKSRLLSDRFSAERPKGSFSTLEIQRTEQGDSAMYLCATTGYGYTFGSGTRLTVV.

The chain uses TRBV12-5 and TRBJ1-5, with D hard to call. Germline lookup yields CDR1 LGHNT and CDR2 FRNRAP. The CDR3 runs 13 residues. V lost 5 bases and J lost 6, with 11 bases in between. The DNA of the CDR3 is TGTGCTAGTGGTAAAACGTCGGGTCAGCCCCAGCATTTT. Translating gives CASGKTSGQPQHF.

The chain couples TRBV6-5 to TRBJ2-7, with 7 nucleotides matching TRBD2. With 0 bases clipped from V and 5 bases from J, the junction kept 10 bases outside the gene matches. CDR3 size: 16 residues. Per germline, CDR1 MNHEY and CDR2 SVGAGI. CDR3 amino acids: CASSYSGRGETNEQYF. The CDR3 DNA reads TGTGCCAGCAGTTACTCGGGCCGGGGGGAAACCAACGAGCAGTACTTC.

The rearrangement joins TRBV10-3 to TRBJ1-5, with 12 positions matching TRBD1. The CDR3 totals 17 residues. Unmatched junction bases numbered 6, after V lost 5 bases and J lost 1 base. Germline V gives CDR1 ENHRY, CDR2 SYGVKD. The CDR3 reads CAISPGQGAGSNQPQHF. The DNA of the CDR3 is TGTGCCATCAGTCCGGGACAGGGGGCGGGAAGCAATCAGCCCCAGCATTTT.

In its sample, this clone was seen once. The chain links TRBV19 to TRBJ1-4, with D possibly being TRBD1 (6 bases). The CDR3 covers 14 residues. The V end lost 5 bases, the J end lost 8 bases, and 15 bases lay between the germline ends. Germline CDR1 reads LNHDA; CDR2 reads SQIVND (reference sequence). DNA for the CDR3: TGTGCCAGTAGTGTCAGGGGCCGAGAAGAAAAACTGTTTTTT. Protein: CASSVRGREEKLFF. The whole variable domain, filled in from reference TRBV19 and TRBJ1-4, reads DGGITQSPKYLFRKEGQNVTLSCEQNLNHDAMYWYRQDPGQGLRLIYYSQIVNDFQKGDIAEGYSVSREKKESFPLTVTSAQKNPTAFYLCASSVRGREEKLFFGSGTQLSVL.

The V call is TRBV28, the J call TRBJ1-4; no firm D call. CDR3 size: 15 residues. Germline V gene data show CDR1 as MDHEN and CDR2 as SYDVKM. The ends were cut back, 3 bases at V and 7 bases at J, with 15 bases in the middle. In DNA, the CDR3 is TGTGCCAGCAGTTTCCCGGTGCCCCCCCCTGAAAAACTGTTTTTT. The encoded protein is CASSFPVPPPEKLFF.

The CDR3 protein is CATQYGTSGSAGELFF. The CDR3 DNA sequence: TGCGCCACCCAGTACGGGACTAGCGGGAGTGCCGGGGAGCTGTTTTTT. The V and J genes are TRBV5-1 and TRBJ2-2, with TRBD2 matching over 14 bases. The junction had 10 bases not matched to a gene; V was cut back by 9 bases and J by 6 bases. Per the germline V gene, CDR1 is SGHRS and CDR2 is YFSETQ. The CDR3 spans 16 residues.

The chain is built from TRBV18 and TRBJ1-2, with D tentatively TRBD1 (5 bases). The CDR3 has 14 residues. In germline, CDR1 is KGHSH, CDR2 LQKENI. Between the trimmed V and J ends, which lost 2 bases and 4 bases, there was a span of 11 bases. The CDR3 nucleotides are TGTGCCAGCTCACCAATTCAGGGCCTCTATGGCTACACCTTC. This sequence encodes CASSPIQGLYGYTF.

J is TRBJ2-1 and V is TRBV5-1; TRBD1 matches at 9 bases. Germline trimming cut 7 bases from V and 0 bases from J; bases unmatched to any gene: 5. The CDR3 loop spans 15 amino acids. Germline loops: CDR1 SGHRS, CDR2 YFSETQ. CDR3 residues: CASLATGGSYNEQFF. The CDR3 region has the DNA TGCGCCAGCCTGGCGACAGGGGGCTCCTACAATGAGCAGTTCTTC.

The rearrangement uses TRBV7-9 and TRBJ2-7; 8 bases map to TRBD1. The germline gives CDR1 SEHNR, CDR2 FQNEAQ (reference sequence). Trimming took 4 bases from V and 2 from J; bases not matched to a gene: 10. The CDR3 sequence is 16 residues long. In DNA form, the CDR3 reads TGTGCCAGCAGCTCTGACACAGGGGGGACAACCTACGAGCAGTACTTC. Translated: CASSSDTGGTTYEQYF.

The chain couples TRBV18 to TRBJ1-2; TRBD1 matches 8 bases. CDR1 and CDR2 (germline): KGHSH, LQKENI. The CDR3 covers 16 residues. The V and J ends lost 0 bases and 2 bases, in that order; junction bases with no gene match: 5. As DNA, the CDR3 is TGTGCCAGCTCACCACCTCTGGCAGGGGGCAACTATGGCTACACCTTC. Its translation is CASSPPLAGGNYGYTF.

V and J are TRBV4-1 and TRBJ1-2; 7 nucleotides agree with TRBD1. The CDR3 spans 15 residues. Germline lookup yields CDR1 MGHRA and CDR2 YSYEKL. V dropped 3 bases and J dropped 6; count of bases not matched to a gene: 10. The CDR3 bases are TGCGCCAGCAGCCAGCTAGAAGGGGGCAAAGATGGCTACACCTTC. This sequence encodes CASSQLEGGKDGYTF.

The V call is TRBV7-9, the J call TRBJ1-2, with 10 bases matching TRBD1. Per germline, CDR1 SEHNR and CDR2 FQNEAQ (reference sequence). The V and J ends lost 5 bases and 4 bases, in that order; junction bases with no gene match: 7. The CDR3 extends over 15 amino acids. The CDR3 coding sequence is TGTGCCAGCAGCACCCGACAGGGGGCTGTCTATGGCTACACCTTC. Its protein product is CASSTRQGAVYGYTF.

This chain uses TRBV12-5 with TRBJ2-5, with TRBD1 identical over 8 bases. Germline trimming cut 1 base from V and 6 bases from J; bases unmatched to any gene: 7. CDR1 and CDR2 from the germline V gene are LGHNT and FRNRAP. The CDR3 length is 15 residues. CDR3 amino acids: CASGLDQGARKTQYF. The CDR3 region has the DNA TGTGCTAGTGGTTTGGACCAGGGGGCGCGAAAGACCCAGTACTTC.